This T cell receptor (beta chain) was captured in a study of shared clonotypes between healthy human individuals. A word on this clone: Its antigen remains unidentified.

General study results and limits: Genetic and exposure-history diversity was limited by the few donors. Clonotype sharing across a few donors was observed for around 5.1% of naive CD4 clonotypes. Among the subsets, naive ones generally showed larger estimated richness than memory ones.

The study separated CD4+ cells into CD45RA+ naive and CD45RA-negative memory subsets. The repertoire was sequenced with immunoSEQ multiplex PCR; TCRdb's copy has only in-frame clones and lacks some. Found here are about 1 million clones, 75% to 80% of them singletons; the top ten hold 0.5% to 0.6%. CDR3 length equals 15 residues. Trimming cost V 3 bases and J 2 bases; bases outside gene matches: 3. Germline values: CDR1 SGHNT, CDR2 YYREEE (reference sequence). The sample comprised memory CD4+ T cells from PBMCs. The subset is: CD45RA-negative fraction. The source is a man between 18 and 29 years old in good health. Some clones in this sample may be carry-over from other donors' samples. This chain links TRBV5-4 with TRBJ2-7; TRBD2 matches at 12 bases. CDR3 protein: CASSSLAGGPYEQYF. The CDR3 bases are TGTGCCAGCAGCTCACTAGCGGGAGGTCCCTACGAGCAGTACTTC.